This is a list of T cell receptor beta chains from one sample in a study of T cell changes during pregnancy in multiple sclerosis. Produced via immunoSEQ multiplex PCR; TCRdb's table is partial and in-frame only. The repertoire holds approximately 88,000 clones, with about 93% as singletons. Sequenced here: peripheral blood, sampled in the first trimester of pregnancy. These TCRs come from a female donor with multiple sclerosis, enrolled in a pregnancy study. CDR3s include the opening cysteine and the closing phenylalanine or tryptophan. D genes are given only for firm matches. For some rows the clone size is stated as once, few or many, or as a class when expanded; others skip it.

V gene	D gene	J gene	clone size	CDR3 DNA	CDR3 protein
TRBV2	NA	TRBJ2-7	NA	TGTGCCAGCGATCGACAGCCGTACGAGCAGTACTTC	CASDRQPYEQYF
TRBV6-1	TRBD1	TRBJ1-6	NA	TGTGCCAGCAGGGAGACAGGGAATTCACCCCTCCACTTT	CASRETGNSPLHF
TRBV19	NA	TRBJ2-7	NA	TGTGCCAGTAGCCAAGACACCACCTACGAGCAGTACTTC	CASSQDTTYEQYF
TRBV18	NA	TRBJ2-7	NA	TGTGCCAGCTCACCATCGGGGGTCGAGCAGTACTTC	CASSPSGVEQYF
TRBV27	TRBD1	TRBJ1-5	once	TGTGCCAGCAGTATAACAGGGGTCCGGAGCAATCAGCCCCAGCATTTT	CASSITGVRSNQPQHF
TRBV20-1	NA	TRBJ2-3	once	TGCAGTGCTAGTCCGGATACGCAGTATTTT	CSASPDTQYF
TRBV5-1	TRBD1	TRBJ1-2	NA	TGCGCCAGCAGCTACCCCCGGGACAGGGGGAGAGGTGGCTACACCTTC	CASSYPRDRGRGGYTF
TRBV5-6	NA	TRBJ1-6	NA	TGTGCCAGCAGCTTGTCAGGGGCTAATTCACCCCTCCACTTT	CASSLSGANSPLHF
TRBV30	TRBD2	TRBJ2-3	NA	TGTGCCTGGACTAGCGGGTCTACAGATACGCAGTATTTT	CAWTSGSTDTQYF
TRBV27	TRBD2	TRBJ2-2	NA	TGTGCCAGCAGTTACGGAGGGATACTAGCGGGGGGGTCCGGGGAGCTGTTTTTT	CASSYGGILAGGSGELFF
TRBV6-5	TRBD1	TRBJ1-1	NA	TGTGCCAGCATGCCCGGGACAGGCGTGAACACTGAAGCTTTCTTT	CASMPGTGVNTEAFF
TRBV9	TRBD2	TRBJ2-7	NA	TGTGCCAGCAGCGTTGGAGCGGGGGCCTACGAGCAGTACTTC	CASSVGAGAYEQYF
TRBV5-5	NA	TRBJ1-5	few	TGTGCCAGCAGACAGGGTCCCGATCAGCCCCAGCATTTT	CASRQGPDQPQHF
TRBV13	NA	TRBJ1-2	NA	TGTGCCAGCAGCCCAGCGGGGCGGGGCCCCGGAGCTAACTATGGCTACACCTTC	CASSPAGRGPGANYGYTF
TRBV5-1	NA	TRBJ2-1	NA	TGCGCCAGCAGCCCTACAGAAAACAATGAGCAGTTCTTC	CASSPTENNEQFF
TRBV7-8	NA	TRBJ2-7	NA	TGTGCCAGCAGCTTAAGCGAGTCCTACGAGCAGTACTTC	CASSLSESYEQYF
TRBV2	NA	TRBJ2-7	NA	TGTGCCAGCAGTGACGGGGAGTACTCGGGTGAGCAGTACTTC	CASSDGEYSGEQYF
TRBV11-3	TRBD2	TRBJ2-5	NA	TGTGCCAGCAGCCAGGTTCTAGCGGGGGGGCAGGAGACCCAGTACTTC	CASSQVLAGGQETQYF
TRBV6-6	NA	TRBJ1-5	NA	TGTGCCACCTTAGGGGTGGGTTCAGGTCAGCCCCAGCATTTT	CATLGVGSGQPQHF
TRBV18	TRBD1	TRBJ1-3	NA	TGTGCCAGCTCACCAAGGACAGGGAGAAACACCATATATTTT	CASSPRTGRNTIYF
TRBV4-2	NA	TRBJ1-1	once	TGTGCCAGCAGCCATGCACAGGACACGAACACTGAAGCTTTCTTT	CASSHAQDTNTEAFF
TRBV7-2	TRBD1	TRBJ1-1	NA	TGTGCCAGCAGCTCGGACAGGGGGCGCGGTTGGACGAACACTGAAGCTTTCTTT	CASSSDRGRGWTNTEAFF
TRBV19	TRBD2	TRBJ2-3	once	TGTGCCACGGCCCTAAGCGGGGGGCCAGATACGCAGTATTTT	CATALSGGPDTQYF